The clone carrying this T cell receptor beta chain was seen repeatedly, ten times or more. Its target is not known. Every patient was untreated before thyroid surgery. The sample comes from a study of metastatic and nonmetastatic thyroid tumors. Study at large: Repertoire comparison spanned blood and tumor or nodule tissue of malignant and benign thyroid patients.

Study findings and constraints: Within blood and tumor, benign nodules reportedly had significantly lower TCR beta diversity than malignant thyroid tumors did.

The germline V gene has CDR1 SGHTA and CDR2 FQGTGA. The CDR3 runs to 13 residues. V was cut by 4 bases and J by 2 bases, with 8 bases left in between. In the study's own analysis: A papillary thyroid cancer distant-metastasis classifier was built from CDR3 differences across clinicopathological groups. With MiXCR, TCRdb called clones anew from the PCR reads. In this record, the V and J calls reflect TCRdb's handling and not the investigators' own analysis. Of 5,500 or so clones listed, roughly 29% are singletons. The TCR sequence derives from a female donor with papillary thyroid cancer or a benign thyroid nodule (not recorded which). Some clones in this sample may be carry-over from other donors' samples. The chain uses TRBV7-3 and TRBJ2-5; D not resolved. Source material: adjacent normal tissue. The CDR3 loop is CASSSTLQETQYF. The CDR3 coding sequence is TGTGCCAGCAGCTCGACACTACAAGAGACCCAGTACTTC. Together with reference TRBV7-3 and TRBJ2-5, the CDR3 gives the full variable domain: GAGVSQTPSNKVTEKGKYVELRCDPISGHTALYWYRQSLGQGPEFLIYFQGTGAADDSGLPNDRFFAVRPEGSVSTLKIQRTERGDSAVYLCASSSTLQETQYFGPGTRLLVL.